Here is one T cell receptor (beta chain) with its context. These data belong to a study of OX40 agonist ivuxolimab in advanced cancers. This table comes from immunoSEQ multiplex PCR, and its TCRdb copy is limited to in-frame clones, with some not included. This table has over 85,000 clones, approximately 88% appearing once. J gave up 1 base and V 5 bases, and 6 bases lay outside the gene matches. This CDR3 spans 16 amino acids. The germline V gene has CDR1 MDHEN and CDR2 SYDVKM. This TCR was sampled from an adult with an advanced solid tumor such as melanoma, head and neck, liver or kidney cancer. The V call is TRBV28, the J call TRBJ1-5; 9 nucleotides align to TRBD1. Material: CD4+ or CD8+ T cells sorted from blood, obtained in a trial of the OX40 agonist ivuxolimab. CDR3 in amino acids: CASSTQGAGSNQPQHF. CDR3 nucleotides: TGTGCCAGCAGTACACAGGGGGCGGGAAGCAATCAGCCCCAGCATTTT.